A single sample gave rise to the 8 T cell receptor beta chains below, sequenced in a study of T-cell reconstitution after alpha-beta-depleted transplantation in children. It was with unique molecular identifiers that the TCRbeta library was prepared. From the PCR reads, TCRdb called clonotypes with MiXCR, one entry per CDR3 protein. The table records some 830,000 distinct CDR3 sequences, about 15% of them present only once. This sample comprised PBMCs, mostly from graft donor cells, obtained 360 days after TCRalphabeta/CD19-depleted stem cell transplant. Receptors were obtained from a male patient between 10 and 17 years old who had a stem cell transplant for acute lymphoblastic leukemia, so the T cells may come from the graft donor.

This clonotype has only a few counts. The chain recombines TRBV5-1 with TRBJ1-1; tentative D call: TRBD1 (5 bases). CDR1 is SGHRS and CDR2 is YFSETQ in the germline V gene. The CDR3 extends over 17 amino acids. With 4 bases removed from V and 0 bases from J, the gap between germline ends came to 19 bases. The CDR3 nucleotides are TGCGCCAGCAGCGCCCTGGTTGGGCAGGGCATGAACACTGAAGCTTTCTTT. Amino acid sequence: CASSALVGQGMNTEAFF.

The V gene is TRBV3-1, the J gene TRBJ2-3; TRBD2 aligns across 11 bases. The CDR3 length is 17 residues. Trimming at V came to 2 bases and at J to 3 bases, leaving 7 bases not matched to a gene. From germline, CDR1 is LGHDT and CDR2 YNNKEL (reference sequence). The CDR3 loop is CASSQTAGTSGTDTQYF. The CDR3 DNA sequence: TGTGCCAGCAGCCAAACAGCCGGGACTAGCGGTACAGATACGCAGTATTTT.

The J gene is TRBJ1-2, the V gene TRBV4-2, with D unresolved. The CDR3 extends over 12 amino acids. Germline V gene lookup returns CDR1 LGHNA and CDR2 YNFKEQ. Trimming shortened V by 1 base and J by 5 bases, and 5 bases separated the two germline ends. The CDR3 nucleotides are TGTGCCAGCAGCCAAGCCATTTATGGCTACACCTTC. This translates into CASSQAIYGYTF.

This clonotype showed up many times. V gene TRBV25-1 combines with J gene TRBJ2-7; maybe TRBD2 (7 bases). The germline V and J ends were trimmed by 4 bases and 3 bases, with 22 bases remaining between them. There are 17 residues in the CDR3. Germline values: CDR1 MGHDK, CDR2 SYGVNS. CDR3 DNA: TGTGCCAGCAGTGTAGCGGGCCAAGGGGGAAGAGACTACGAGCAGTACTTC. Protein: CASSVAGQGGRDYEQYF.

The sample holds one count of this clonotype. The rearrangement links TRBV7-9 to TRBJ2-1; D not certain. V was trimmed by 3 bases and J by 4 bases, leaving 13 bases between them. Germline V lookup: CDR1 SEHNR, CDR2 FQNEAQ (reference sequence). The CDR3 has 15 residues. The CDR3 sequence is CASSFSQILYNEQFF. Here the CDR3 DNA reads TGTGCCAGCAGCTTTTCGCAGATCCTTTACAATGAGCAGTTCTTC.

The V and J genes are TRBV21-1 and TRBJ2-3; no DNA check was done on the table's D call, TRBD2. TRBV21-1 is marked as a pseudogene. CDR3 length: 20 residues. The CDR3 region is CASSKDGTGGPVKQTDTQYF. The CDR3, as DNA: TGTGCCAGCAGCAAAGACGGGACGGGAGGGCCGGTGAAACAAACAGATACGCAGTATTTT.

This sequence joins TRBV7-9 and TRBJ1-1; no definite D call. The CDR3 covers 13 residues. Deletions cut 4 bases from V and 3 bases from J, with 9 bases between. The germline V gene has CDR1 SEHNR and CDR2 FQNEAQ (reference sequence). Written as DNA, the CDR3 is TGTGCCAGCAGCTCTCCAATACACACTGAAGCTTTCTTT. This gives the protein CASSSPIHTEAFF.

This clonotype was counted ten times or more. The chain carries TRBV20-1 and TRBJ2-2; 8 positions match TRBD1. J gave up 9 bases and V 5 bases, and 5 bases lay outside the gene matches. From germline, CDR1 is DFQATT and CDR2 SNEGSKA (reference sequence). The CDR3 length is 12 residues. The CDR3 DNA sequence: TGCAGTGCTGCTCAGGGGGCCTGGGAGCTGTTTTTT. It encodes CSAAQGAWELFF.